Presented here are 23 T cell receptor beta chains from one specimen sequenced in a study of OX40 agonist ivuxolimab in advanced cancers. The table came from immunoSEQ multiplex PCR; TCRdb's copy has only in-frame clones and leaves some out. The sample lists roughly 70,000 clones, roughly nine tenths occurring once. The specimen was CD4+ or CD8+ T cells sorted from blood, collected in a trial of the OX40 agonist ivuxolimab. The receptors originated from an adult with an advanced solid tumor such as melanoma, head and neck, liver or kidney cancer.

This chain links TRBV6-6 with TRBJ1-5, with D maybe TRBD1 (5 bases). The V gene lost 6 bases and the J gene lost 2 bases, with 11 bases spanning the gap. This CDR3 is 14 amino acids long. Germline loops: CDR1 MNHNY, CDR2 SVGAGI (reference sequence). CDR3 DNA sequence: TGTGCCAGCAGACCTCGCAGGGGCAATCAGCCCCAGCATTTT. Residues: CASRPRRGNQPQHF.

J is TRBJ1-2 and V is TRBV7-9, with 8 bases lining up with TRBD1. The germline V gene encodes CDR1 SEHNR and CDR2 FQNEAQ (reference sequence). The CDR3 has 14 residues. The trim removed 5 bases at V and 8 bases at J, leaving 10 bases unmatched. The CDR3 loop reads CASSQTTGVIGYTF. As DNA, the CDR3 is TGTGCCAGCAGCCAGACGACAGGGGTGATAGGCTACACCTTC.

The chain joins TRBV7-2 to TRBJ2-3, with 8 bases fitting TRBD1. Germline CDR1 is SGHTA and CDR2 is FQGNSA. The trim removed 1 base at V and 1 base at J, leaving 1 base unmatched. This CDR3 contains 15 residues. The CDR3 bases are TGTGCCAGCAGCTTAGTGGGACAGGGCACAGATACGCAGTATTTT. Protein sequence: CASSLVGQGTDTQYF.

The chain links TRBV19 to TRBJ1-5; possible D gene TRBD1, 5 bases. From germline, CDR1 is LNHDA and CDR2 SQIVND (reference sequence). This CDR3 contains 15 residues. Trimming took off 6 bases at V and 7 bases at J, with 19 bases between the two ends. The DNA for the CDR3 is TGTGCCAGTAGCCGAGGTCCCGGGGCAGGACAGCCCCAGCATTTT. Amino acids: CASSRGPGAGQPQHF.

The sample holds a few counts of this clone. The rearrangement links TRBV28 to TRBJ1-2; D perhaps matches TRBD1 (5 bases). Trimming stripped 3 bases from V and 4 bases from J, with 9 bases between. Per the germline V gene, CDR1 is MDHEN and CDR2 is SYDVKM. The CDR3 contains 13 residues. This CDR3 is CASSFSGGYGYTF. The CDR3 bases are TGTGCCAGCAGTTTTTCCGGGGGCTATGGCTACACCTTC.

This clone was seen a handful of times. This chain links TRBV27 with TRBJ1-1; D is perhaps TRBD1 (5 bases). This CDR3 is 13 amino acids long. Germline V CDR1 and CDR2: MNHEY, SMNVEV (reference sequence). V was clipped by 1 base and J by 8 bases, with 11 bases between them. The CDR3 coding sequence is TGTGCCAGCAGTTTATTGGGCAGGGCCGAAGCTTTCTTT. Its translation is CASSLLGRAEAFF.

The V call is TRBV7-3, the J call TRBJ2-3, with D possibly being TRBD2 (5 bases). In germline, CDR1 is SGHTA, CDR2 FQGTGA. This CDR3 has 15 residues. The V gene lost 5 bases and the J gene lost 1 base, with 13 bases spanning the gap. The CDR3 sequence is CASSRLARGTDTQYF. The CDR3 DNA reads TGTGCCAGCAGCCGATTAGCGAGGGGCACAGATACGCAGTATTTT.

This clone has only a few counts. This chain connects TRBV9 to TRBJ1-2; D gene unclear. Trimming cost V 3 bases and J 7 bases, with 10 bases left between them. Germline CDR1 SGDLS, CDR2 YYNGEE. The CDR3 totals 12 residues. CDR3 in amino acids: CASSGGLGGYTF. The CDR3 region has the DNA TGTGCCAGCAGCGGCGGACTCGGTGGCTACACCTTC.

CDR3 nucleotides: TGTGCCACCAGCTCCCGTGGTGGAGCCTACGAGCAGTACTTC. Its protein product is CATSSRGGAYEQYF. The chain recombines TRBV19 with TRBJ2-7, with no clear D. The CDR3 sequence is 14 residues long. V lost 10 bases and J lost 2, with 18 bases in between. Germline values: CDR1 LNHDA, CDR2 SQIVND (reference sequence). Supplemented by reference TRBV19 and TRBJ2-7, the full variable domain reads DGGITQSPKYLFRKEGQNVTLSCEQNLNHDAMYWYRQDPGQGLRLIYYSQIVNDFQKGDIAEGYSVSREKKESFPLTVTSAQKNPTAFYLCATSSRGGAYEQYFGPGTRLTVT.

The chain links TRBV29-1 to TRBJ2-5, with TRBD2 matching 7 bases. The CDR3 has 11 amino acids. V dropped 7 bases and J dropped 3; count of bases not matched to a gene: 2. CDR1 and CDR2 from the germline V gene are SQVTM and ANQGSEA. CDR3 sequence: CSARGEETQYF. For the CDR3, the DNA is TGCAGCGCCCGGGGGGAAGAGACCCAGTACTTC.

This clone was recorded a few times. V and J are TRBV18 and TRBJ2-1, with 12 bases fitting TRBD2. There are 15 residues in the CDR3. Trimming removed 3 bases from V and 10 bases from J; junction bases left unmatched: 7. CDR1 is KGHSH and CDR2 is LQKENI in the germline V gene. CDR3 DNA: TGTGCCAGCTCACCCGGCCTAGCGGGAGGGCGCGAGCAGTTCTTC. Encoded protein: CASSPGLAGGREQFF.

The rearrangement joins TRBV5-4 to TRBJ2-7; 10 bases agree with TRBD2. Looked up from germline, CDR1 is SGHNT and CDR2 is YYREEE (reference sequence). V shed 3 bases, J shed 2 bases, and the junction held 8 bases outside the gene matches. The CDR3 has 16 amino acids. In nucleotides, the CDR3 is TGTGCCAGCAGCTCCATGACTAGCGGGCGAGCCTACGAGCAGTACTTC. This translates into CASSSMTSGRAYEQYF.

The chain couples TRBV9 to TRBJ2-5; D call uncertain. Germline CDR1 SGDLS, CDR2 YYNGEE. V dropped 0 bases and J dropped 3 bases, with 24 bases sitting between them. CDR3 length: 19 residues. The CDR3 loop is CASSVGPDGGTFPKETQYF. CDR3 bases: TGTGCCAGCAGCGTAGGCCCTGATGGCGGAACATTCCCGAAAGAGACCCAGTACTTC.

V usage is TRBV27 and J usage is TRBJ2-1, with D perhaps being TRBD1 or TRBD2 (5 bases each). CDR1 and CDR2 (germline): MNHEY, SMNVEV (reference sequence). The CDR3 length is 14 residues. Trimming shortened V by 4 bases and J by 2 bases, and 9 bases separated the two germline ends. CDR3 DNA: TGTGCCAGCAGTTCCCGGGACGCCTACAATGAGCAGTTCTTC. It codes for CASSSRDAYNEQFF.

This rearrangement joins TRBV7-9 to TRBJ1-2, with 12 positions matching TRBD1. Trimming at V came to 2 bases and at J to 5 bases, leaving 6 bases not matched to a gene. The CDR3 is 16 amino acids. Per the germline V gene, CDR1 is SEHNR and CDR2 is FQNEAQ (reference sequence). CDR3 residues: CASSLSTGQGAYGYTF. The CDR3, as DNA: TGTGCCAGCAGCTTATCGACGGGACAGGGGGCATATGGCTACACCTTC. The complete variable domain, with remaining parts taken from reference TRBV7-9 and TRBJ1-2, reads DTGVSQNPRHKITKRGQNVTFRCDPISEHNRLYWYRQTLGQGPEFLTYFQNEAQLEKSRLLSDRFSAERPKGSFSTLEIQRTEQGDSAMYLCASSLSTGQGAYGYTFGSGTRLTVV.

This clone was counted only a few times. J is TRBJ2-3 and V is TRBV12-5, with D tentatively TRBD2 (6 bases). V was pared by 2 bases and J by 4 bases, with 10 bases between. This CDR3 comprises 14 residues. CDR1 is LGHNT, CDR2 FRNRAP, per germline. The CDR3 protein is CASGLSGGADTQYF. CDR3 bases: TGTGCTAGTGGTTTGTCGGGCGGGGCAGATACGCAGTATTTT.

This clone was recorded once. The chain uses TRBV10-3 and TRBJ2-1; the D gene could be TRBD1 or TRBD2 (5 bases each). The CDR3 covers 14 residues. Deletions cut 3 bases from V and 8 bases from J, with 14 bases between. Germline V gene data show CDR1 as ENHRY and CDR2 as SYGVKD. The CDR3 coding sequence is TGTGCCATCAGTGACGATGGGGGTTTGGATGAGCAGTTCTTC. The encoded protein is CAISDDGGLDEQFF.

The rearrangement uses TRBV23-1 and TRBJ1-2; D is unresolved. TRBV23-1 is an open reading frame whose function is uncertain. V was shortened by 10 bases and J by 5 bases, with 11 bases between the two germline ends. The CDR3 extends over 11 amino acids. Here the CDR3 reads CAKPFGYGYTF. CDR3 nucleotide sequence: TGCGCCAAACCGTTTGGATATGGCTACACCTTC.

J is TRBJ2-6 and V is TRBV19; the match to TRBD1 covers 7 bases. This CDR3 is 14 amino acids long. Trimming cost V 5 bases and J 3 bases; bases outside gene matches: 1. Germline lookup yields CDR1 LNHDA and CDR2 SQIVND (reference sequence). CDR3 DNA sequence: TGTGCCAGTAGTGACAGGGATGGGGCCAACGTCCTGACTTTC. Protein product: CASSDRDGANVLTF.

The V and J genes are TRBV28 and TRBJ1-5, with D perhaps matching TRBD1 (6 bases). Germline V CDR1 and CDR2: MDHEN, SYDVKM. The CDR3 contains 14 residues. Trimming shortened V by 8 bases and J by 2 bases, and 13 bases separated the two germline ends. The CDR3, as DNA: TGTGCCAGCTCAAGGGGGGTTGGCAATCAGCCCCAGCATTTT. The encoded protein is CASSRGVGNQPQHF.

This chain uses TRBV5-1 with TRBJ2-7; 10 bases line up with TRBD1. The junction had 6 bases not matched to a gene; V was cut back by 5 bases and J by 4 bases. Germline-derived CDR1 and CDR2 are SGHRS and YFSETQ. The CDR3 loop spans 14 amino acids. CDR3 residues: CASRGTGVTYEQYF. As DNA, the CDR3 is TGCGCCAGCAGAGGGACAGGGGTCACATACGAGCAGTACTTC.

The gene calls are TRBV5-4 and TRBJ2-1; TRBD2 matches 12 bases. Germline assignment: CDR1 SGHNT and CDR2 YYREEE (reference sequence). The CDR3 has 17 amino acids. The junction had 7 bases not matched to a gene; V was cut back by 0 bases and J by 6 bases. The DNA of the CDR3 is TGTGCCAGCAGCTTGGCCCAGACTAGCGGGAGTCCCAATGAGCAGTTCTTC. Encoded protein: CASSLAQTSGSPNEQFF. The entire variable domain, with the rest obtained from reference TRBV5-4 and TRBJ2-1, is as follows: ETGVTQSPTHLIKTRGQQVTLRCSSQSGHNTVSWYQQALGQGPQFIFQYYREEENGRGNFPPRFSGLQFPNYSSELNVNALELDDSALYLCASSLAQTSGSPNEQFFGPGTRLTVL.

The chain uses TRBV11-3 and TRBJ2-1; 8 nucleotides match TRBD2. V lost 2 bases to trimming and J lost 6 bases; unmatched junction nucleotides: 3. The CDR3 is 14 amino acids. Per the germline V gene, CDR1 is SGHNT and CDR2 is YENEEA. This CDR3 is CASSLTSGSNEQFF. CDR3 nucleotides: TGTGCCAGCAGCTTAACCAGCGGGAGCAATGAGCAGTTCTTC.